A selection of T cell receptor beta chains follows, all from one sample in a study of OX40 agonist ivuxolimab in advanced cancers. The data were produced by immunoSEQ multiplex PCR, yet TCRdb's version contains in-frame clones alone and is incomplete. The sample includes about 75,000 clones, about 85% seen only once; the top ten take roughly 8%. The sequences come from CD4+ or CD8+ T cells sorted from blood, collected in a trial of the OX40 agonist ivuxolimab. These receptors all stem from an adult with an advanced solid tumor such as melanoma, head and neck, liver or kidney cancer. The CDR3 runs from the conserved cysteine through the conserved F or W. A D gene is named only where the DNA matches it firmly. Part of the rows lack a size; the others show once, few, many or a class for expanded clones.

CDR3: CASSLEVGGDTQYF
DNA: TGTGCCAGCAGCTTAGAGGTGGGCGGTGATACGCAGTATTTT
size: -
D: -
J: TRBJ2-3
V: TRBV7-2

CDR3: CASKLTRTGGIENQPQHF
DNA: TGTGCCAGTAAACTAACGCGGACAGGGGGGATTGAGAATCAGCCCCAGCATTTT
size: -
D: TRBD1
J: TRBJ1-5
V: TRBV19

CDR3: CASSLPPTSGANVLTF
DNA: TGTGCCAGCAGCTTGCCCCCGACCTCTGGGGCCAACGTCCTGACTTTC
size: -
D: -
J: TRBJ2-6
V: TRBV5-4

CDR3: CASSHRTGVASAEAFF
DNA: TGTGCCAGCAGCCACCGGACAGGGGTAGCGAGTGCTGAAGCTTTCTTT
size: -
D: TRBD1
J: TRBJ1-1
V: TRBV14

CDR3: CASSFRTGTRYF
DNA: TGTGCCAGCAGCTTCCGGACAGGAACGCGGTACTTC
size: once
D: TRBD1
J: TRBJ2-4
V: TRBV7-2

CDR3: CASSPRPNTEAFF
DNA: TGTGCCAGCAGCCCCCGGCCGAACACTGAAGCTTTCTTT
size: -
D: -
J: TRBJ1-1
V: TRBV7-7

CDR3: CASRDPRQGFYEQYF
DNA: TGTGCCAGCAGGGATCCCCGACAGGGCTTCTACGAGCAGTACTTC
size: -
D: TRBD1
J: TRBJ2-7
V: TRBV5-4

CDR3: CASSLRQTYNSPLHF
DNA: TGTGCCAGCAGCTTACGGCAGACCTATAATTCACCCCTCCACTTT
size: -
D: -
J: TRBJ1-6
V: TRBV7-3

CDR3: CASSLLPGSEKLFF
DNA: TGCGCCAGCAGCTTATTACCGGGTAGTGAAAAACTGTTTTTT
size: -
D: -
J: TRBJ1-4
V: TRBV5-1

CDR3: CASSLWNGGKIMNTEAFF
DNA: TGTGCCAGCAGTTTATGGAACGGGGGGAAGATTATGAACACTGAAGCTTTCTTT
size: -
D: -
J: TRBJ1-1
V: TRBV28

CDR3: CASSPGGESSGNTIYF
DNA: TGCGCCAGCAGCCCGGGGGGCGAGAGCTCTGGAAACACCATATATTTT
size: -
D: -
J: TRBJ1-3
V: TRBV5-1

CDR3: CASSLGLTGGYGYTF
DNA: TGTGCCAGCAGCTTGGGGCTGACAGGGGGGTATGGCTACACCTTC
size: -
D: TRBD1
J: TRBJ1-2
V: TRBV7-9

CDR3: CASRGGGRRFTEAFF
DNA: TGTGCCAGCAGAGGAGGGGGCAGGAGGTTCACTGAAGCTTTCTTT
size: -
D: TRBD1
J: TRBJ1-1
V: TRBV28

CDR3: CASSEATGTGFGYGYTF
DNA: TGTGCCAGCAGTGAAGCGACGGGGACAGGGTTTGGCTATGGCTACACCTTC
size: -
D: TRBD1
J: TRBJ1-2
V: TRBV6-1

CDR3: CASNDRKAFF
DNA: TGTGCCAGCAATGACAGGAAAGCTTTCTTT
size: -
D: -
J: TRBJ1-1
V: TRBV2

CDR3: CASSLDHEQYF
DNA: TGTGCCAGCAGCTTGGACCACGAGCAGTACTTC
size: -
D: -
J: TRBJ2-7
V: TRBV5-8

CDR3: CASSVRGTKETQYF
DNA: TGTGCCAGCAGCGTAAGGGGTACTAAAGAGACCCAGTACTTC
size: -
D: -
J: TRBJ2-5
V: TRBV9

CDR3: CASRRGGSSGANVLTF
DNA: TGTGCCAGTAGACGGGGGGGAAGCTCTGGGGCCAACGTCCTGACTTTC
size: -
D: TRBD2
J: TRBJ2-6
V: TRBV19

CDR3: CASRGTARGETQYF
DNA: TGTGCCAGTAGGGGGACAGCCAGAGGGGAGACCCAGTACTTC
size: -
D: TRBD1
J: TRBJ2-5
V: TRBV19

CDR3: CASSPRPRDTQYF
DNA: TGTGCCAGCAGCCCTAGACCCCGGGATACGCAGTATTTT
size: -
D: -
J: TRBJ2-3
V: TRBV11-3

CDR3: CASSLDAPRDADTQYF
DNA: TGCGCCAGCAGCTTGGACGCCCCGAGGGATGCAGATACGCAGTATTTT
size: -
D: -
J: TRBJ2-3
V: TRBV5-1

CDR3: CASSQDPPYRDEQFF
DNA: TGCGCCAGCAGCCAAGATCCCCCGTACAGGGATGAGCAGTTCTTC
size: -
D: -
J: TRBJ2-1
V: TRBV4-3

CDR3: CASSLGLINQPQHF
DNA: TGTGCCAGCAGCTTAGGACTGATCAATCAGCCCCAGCATTTT
size: -
D: -
J: TRBJ1-5
V: TRBV7-8

CDR3: CAWGSSMEQYF
DNA: TGTGCCTGGGGCAGTTCTATGGAGCAGTACTTC
size: -
D: -
J: TRBJ2-7
V: TRBV30

CDR3: CASSLGQANYGYTF
DNA: TGTGCCAGCAGTTTGGGACAGGCGAACTATGGCTACACCTTC
size: -
D: TRBD1
J: TRBJ1-2
V: TRBV27

CDR3: CASSLYGHNEQFF
DNA: TGTGCCAGCAGCTTATACGGCCACAATGAGCAGTTCTTC
size: -
D: -
J: TRBJ2-1
V: TRBV7-3

CDR3: CASSQGGGQETQYF
DNA: TGCGCCAGCAGCCAGGGGGGAGGGCAAGAGACCCAGTACTTC
size: few
D: -
J: TRBJ2-5
V: TRBV5-1

CDR3: CSVWTSGSNEQFF
DNA: TGCAGCGTCTGGACTAGCGGGAGCAATGAGCAGTTCTTC
size: -
D: TRBD2
J: TRBJ2-1
V: TRBV29-1

CDR3: CASSPDRLGNTIYF
DNA: TGTGCCAGCTCCCCCGACAGGCTCGGAAACACCATATATTTT
size: few
D: -
J: TRBJ1-3
V: TRBV2

CDR3: CASSFQVTF
DNA: TGTGCCAGCAGCTTTCAGGTTACCTTC
size: once
D: -
J: TRBJ1-2
V: TRBV7-2

CDR3: CASSAAGGEETQYF
DNA: TGTGCCAGCAGTGCGGCCGGGGGCGAGGAGACCCAGTACTTC
size: few
D: -
J: TRBJ2-5
V: TRBV2

CDR3: CASSLTRADYNEQFF
DNA: TGCGCCAGCAGCTTGACTAGGGCAGATTACAATGAGCAGTTCTTC
size: once
D: -
J: TRBJ2-1
V: TRBV5-1

CDR3: CASSLEGRSGNTIYF
DNA: TGTGCCAGCAGCTTAGAGGGACGCTCTGGAAACACCATATATTTT
size: -
D: -
J: TRBJ1-3
V: TRBV7-3

CDR3: CASSIPGTGRYEQYF
DNA: TGTGCCAGTAGTATCCCAGGGACAGGGCGATACGAGCAGTACTTC
size: -
D: TRBD1
J: TRBJ2-7
V: TRBV19

CDR3: CASSIHRGSEAFF
DNA: TGTGCCAGCAGTATCCATCGGGGATCTGAAGCTTTCTTT
size: -
D: -
J: TRBJ1-1
V: TRBV6-5

CDR3: CASSLLTGTSGRGNEQFF
DNA: TGTGCCAGCAGCTTATTAACCGGGACTAGCGGGAGGGGGAATGAGCAGTTCTTC
size: -
D: TRBD2
J: TRBJ2-1
V: TRBV11-2

CDR3: CASSLVTGPNEKLFF
DNA: TGTGCCAGCAGCTTAGTGACAGGCCCTAATGAAAAACTGTTTTTT
size: -
D: -
J: TRBJ1-4
V: TRBV4-2

CDR3: CASSLRPGQGSYEQYF
DNA: TGCGCCAGCAGCTTGAGACCGGGACAGGGTTCATACGAGCAGTACTTC
size: -
D: TRBD1
J: TRBJ2-7
V: TRBV5-1

CDR3: CASSSTDRNAFF
DNA: TGTGCCAGCAGCTCCACGGACAGGAACGCTTTCTTT
size: -
D: TRBD1
J: TRBJ1-1
V: TRBV7-2

CDR3: CASSTGTGAIPRGYTF
DNA: TGTGCCAGCAGCACCGGGACAGGGGCCATACCGAGGGGCTACACCTTC
size: -
D: TRBD1
J: TRBJ1-2
V: TRBV5-4

CDR3: CASSMRDRGTYEQYF
DNA: TGTGCCAGCAGCATGAGGGACAGGGGGACCTACGAGCAGTACTTC
size: -
D: TRBD1
J: TRBJ2-7
V: TRBV5-6

CDR3: CASSLVGLYEKLFF
DNA: TGTGCCAGCAGTTTAGTGGGGTTGTATGAAAAACTGTTTTTT
size: -
D: -
J: TRBJ1-4
V: TRBV28

CDR3: CASSTGQGWIEQYF
DNA: TGTGCCAGCAGCACAGGACAGGGATGGATCGAGCAGTACTTC
size: -
D: TRBD1
J: TRBJ2-7
V: TRBV5-4

CDR3: CASSTRTSGTYYNEQFF
DNA: TGTGCCAGCAGCACCCGGACTAGCGGGACGTACTACAATGAGCAGTTCTTC
size: -
D: TRBD2
J: TRBJ2-1
V: TRBV7-8

CDR3: CASSLISGKGYEQYF
DNA: TGCGCCAGCAGCTTGATTAGCGGAAAAGGCTACGAGCAGTACTTC
size: -
D: -
J: TRBJ2-7
V: TRBV5-1

CDR3: CASSPHLSKARGTTNEKLFF
DNA: TGTGCCAGCAGTCCTCACCTATCGAAAGCGCGGGGGACAACTAATGAAAAACTGTTTTTT
size: -
D: -
J: TRBJ1-4
V: TRBV28

CDR3: CAWSDGAGYEQYF
DNA: TGTGCCTGGAGTGATGGAGCCGGATACGAGCAGTACTTC
size: few
D: -
J: TRBJ2-7
V: TRBV30

CDR3: CASSSEGGNTEAFF
DNA: TGCGCCAGCAGCTCTGAAGGGGGGAACACTGAAGCTTTCTTT
size: -
D: -
J: TRBJ1-1
V: TRBV5-1

CDR3: CASSLFEGSDEQFF
DNA: TGTGCCAGCAGTTTATTCGAGGGTTCCGATGAGCAGTTCTTC
size: -
D: -
J: TRBJ2-1
V: TRBV28

CDR3: CASSVVGAYEAFF
DNA: TGTGCCAGCAGTGTAGTAGGGGCGTATGAAGCTTTCTTT
size: -
D: -
J: TRBJ1-1
V: TRBV2

CDR3: CASSEQGAYGYTF
DNA: TGTGCCAGCAGTGAACAAGGGGCCTATGGCTACACCTTC
size: -
D: -
J: TRBJ1-2
V: TRBV2

CDR3: CASLGRGGGRTSEAFF
DNA: TGTGCCAGTTTGGGGAGAGGAGGGGGCCGAACTTCCGAAGCTTTCTTT
size: -
D: TRBD1
J: TRBJ1-1
V: TRBV19

CDR3: CASSPSDRGRQPQHF
DNA: TGTGCCAGCAGTCCATCGGACAGGGGGCGTCAGCCCCAGCATTTT
size: -
D: TRBD1
J: TRBJ1-5
V: TRBV28

CDR3: CASSLDGGLNTEAFF
DNA: TGCGCCAGCAGCTTGGATGGGGGACTGAACACTGAAGCTTTCTTT
size: -
D: -
J: TRBJ1-1
V: TRBV5-1

CDR3: CASSLGASTGNTIYF
DNA: TGTGCCAGCAGCTTGGGGGCGAGCACAGGAAACACCATATATTTT
size: -
D: -
J: TRBJ1-3
V: TRBV5-4

CDR3: CASSLEGVRRAEAFF
DNA: TGTGCCAGCAGCTTGGAGGGGGTACGGCGCGCTGAAGCTTTCTTT
size: -
D: -
J: TRBJ1-1
V: TRBV5-4

CDR3: CASSLVPGAYEQYF
DNA: TGTGCCAGCAGCTTGGTTCCAGGGGCCTACGAGCAGTACTTC
size: -
D: -
J: TRBJ2-7
V: TRBV5-4

CDR3: CASSPNLQGIGYTF
DNA: TGTGCCAGCAGCCCAAACCTACAGGGTATTGGCTACACCTTC
size: once
D: -
J: TRBJ1-2
V: TRBV7-2

CDR3: CAIRSTVTGELFF
DNA: TGTGCCATCAGGTCGACAGTCACCGGGGAGCTGTTTTTT
size: -
D: -
J: TRBJ2-2
V: TRBV10-3